Listed here are 3 T cell receptor beta chains from one sample, sequenced in a study of spatial heterogeneity in lung cancer. Sample time point: blood at routine non-recurrence follow-up after resection. From tumor, nontumor lung or frozen PBMC, whole RNA was taken unsorted for sequencing. TCRdb independently ran MiXCR on the 5' RACE reads; one entry per CDR3 protein. The data hold 95,000 to 130,000 distinct CDR3 sequences, with 9% to 15% observed a single time. Sequenced here: PBMCs, sampled at follow-up. These receptors came from a male donor with early-stage non-small cell lung cancer.

The chain combines TRBV12-3 or TRBV12-4 with TRBJ2-7; D unresolved. There are 14 residues in the CDR3. V was clipped by 7 bases and J by 2 bases, with 15 bases between them. The CDR3 sequence is CASKRSLGTYEQYF. The CDR3 coding sequence is TGTGCCAGCAAGAGGTCTTTAGGAACCTACGAGCAGTACTTC.

This clonotype was observed many times. The rearrangement joins TRBV11-3 to TRBJ1-1; 8 bases match TRBD1. The length of the CDR3 is 16 residues. J gave up 2 bases and V 0 bases, and 5 bases lay outside the gene matches. Germline V gene sequence: CDR1 SGHNT, CDR2 YENEEA. This CDR3 reads CASSLDRTGFNTEAFF. The CDR3, as DNA: TGTGCCAGCAGCTTAGACAGGACAGGGTTCAACACTGAAGCTTTCTTT.

This rearrangement joins TRBV28 to TRBJ2-1; 9 bases agree with TRBD1. V shed 5 bases, J shed 0 bases, and the junction held 8 bases outside the gene matches. Looked up from germline, CDR1 is MDHEN and CDR2 is SYDVKM. The CDR3 runs to 17 residues. As DNA, the CDR3 is TGTGCCAGCAGTCGGACAGGGGTAGGGAGCTCCTACAATGAGCAGTTCTTC. It codes for CASSRTGVGSSYNEQFF.